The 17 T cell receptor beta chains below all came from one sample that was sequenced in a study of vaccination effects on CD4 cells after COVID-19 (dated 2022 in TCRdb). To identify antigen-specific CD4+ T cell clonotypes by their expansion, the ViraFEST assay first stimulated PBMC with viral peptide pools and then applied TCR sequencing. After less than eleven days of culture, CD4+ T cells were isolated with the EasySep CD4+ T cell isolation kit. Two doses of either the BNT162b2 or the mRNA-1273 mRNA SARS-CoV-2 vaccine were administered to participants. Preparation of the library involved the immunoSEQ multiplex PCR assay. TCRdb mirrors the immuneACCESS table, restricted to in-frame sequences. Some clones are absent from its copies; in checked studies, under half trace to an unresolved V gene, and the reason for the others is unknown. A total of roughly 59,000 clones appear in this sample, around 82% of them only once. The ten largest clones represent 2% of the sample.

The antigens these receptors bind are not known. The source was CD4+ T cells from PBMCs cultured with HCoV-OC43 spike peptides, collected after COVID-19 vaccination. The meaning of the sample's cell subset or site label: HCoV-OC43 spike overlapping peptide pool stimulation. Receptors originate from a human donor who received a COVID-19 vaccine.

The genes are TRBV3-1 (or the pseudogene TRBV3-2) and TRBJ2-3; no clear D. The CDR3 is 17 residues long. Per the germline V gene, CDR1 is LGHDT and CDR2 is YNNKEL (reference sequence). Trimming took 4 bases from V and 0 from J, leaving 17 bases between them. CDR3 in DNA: TGTGCCAGCAGCCTCAAGGGTTGGGGAACTAGCACAGATACGCAGTATTTT. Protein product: CASSLKGWGTSTDTQYF.

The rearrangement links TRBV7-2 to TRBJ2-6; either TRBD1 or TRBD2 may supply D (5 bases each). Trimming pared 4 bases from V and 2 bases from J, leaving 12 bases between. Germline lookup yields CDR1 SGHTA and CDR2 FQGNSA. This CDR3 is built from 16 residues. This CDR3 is CASSSELGAGANVLTF. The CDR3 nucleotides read TGTGCCAGCAGCTCCGAGTTGGGGGCTGGGGCCAACGTCCTGACTTTC.

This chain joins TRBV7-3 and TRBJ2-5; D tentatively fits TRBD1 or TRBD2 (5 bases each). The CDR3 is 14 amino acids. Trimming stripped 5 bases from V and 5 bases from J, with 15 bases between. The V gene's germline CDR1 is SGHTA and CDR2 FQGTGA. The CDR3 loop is CASSPDRGGETQYF. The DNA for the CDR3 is TGTGCCAGCAGCCCCGACCGGGGCGGGGAGACCCAGTACTTC.

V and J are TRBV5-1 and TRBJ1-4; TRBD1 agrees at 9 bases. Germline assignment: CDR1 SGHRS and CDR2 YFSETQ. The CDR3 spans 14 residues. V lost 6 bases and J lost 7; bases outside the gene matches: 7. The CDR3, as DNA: TGCGCCAGCACCCGGGGACAGGGAGCTGAAAAACTGTTTTTT. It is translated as CASTRGQGAEKLFF.

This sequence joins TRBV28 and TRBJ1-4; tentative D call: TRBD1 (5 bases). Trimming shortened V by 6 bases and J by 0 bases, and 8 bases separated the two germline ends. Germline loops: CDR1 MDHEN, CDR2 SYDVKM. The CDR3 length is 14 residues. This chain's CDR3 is CASRGRATNEKLFF. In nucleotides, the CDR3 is TGTGCCAGCAGGGGCAGGGCAACTAATGAAAAACTGTTTTTT.

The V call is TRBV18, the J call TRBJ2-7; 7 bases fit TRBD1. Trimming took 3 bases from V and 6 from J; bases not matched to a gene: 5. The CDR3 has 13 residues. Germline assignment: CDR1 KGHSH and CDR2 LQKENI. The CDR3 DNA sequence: TGTGCCAGCTCACCCGGGACAGACGGCGAGCAGTACGTC. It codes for CASSPGTDGEQYV.

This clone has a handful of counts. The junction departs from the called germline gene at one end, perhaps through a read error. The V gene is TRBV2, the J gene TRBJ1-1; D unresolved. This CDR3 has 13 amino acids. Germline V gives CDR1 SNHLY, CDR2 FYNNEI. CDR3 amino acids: CASSDSASLWPVF. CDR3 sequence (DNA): TGTGCCAGCAGTGACTCTGCGTCTCTGTGGCCCGTTTTT.

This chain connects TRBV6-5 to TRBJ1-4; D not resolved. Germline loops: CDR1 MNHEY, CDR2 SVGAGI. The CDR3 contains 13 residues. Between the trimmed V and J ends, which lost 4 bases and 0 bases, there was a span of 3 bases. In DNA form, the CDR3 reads TGTGCCAGCAGTTCTGCAACTAATGAAAAACTGTTTTTT. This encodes CASSSATNEKLFF.

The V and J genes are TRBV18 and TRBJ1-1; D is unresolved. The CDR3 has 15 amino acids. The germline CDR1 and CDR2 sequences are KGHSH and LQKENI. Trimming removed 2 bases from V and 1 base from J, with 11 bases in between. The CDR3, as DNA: TGTGCCAGCTCACCAGGTCGCGGTACGAACACTGAAGCTTTCTTT. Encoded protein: CASSPGRGTNTEAFF.

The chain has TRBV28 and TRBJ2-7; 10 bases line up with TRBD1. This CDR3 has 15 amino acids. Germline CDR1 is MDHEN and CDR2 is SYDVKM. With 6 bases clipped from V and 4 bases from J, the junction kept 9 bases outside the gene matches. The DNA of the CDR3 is TGTGCCAGCAGCTCGACAGGGGGCAATTTTTACGAGCAGTACGTC. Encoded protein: CASSSTGGNFYEQYV.

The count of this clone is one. As DNA, the CDR3 is TGTGCCAGCAGTGAGACGGGGTCCGGGGAGCTGTTTTTT. Translating gives CASSETGSGELFF. V is TRBV2 and J is TRBJ2-2, with D tentatively TRBD2 (5 bases). This CDR3 has 13 residues. V lost 3 bases to trimming and J lost 6 bases, with 8 bases between them. Germline CDR1 SNHLY, CDR2 FYNNEI.

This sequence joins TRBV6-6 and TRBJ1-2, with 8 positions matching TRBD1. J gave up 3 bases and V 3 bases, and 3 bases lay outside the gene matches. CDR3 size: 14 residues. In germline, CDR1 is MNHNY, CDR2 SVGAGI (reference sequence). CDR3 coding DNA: TGTGCCAGCAGTTATGGACAGGGCGACTATGGCTACACCTTC. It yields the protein CASSYGQGDYGYTF.

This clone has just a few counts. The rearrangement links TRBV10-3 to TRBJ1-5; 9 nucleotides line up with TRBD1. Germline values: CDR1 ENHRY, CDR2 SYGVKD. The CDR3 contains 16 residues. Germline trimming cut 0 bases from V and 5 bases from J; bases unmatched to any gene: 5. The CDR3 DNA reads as TGTGCCATCAGTGAGTCAGAGACAGGGGGGGATCAGCCCCAGCATTTT. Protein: CAISESETGGDQPQHF.

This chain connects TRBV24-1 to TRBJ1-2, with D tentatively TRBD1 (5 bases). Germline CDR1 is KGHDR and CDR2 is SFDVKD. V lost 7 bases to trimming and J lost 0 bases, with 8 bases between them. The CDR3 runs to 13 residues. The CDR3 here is CATRDTSNYGYTF. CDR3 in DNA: TGTGCCACCAGGGACACCTCTAACTATGGCTACACCTTC.

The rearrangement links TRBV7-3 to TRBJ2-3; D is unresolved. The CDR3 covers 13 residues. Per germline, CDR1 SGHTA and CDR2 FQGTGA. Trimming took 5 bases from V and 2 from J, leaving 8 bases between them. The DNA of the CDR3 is TGTGCCAGCAGCCTCCTCTACACAGATACGCAGTATTTT. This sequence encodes CASSLLYTDTQYF.

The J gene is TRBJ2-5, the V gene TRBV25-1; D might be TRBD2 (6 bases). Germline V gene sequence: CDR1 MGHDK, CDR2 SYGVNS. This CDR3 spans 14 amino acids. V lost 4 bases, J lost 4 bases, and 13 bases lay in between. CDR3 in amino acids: CASSGAGSVETQYF. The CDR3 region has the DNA TGTGCCAGCAGTGGGGCGGGGTCAGTAGAGACCCAGTACTTC.

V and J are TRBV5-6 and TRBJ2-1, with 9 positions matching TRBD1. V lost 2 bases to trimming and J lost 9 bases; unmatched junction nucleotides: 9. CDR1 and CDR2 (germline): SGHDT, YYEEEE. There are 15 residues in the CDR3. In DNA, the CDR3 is TGTGCCAGCAGCTTTGGGGACAGGGAGTTTGTTGAGCAGTTCTTC. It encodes CASSFGDREFVEQFF.